Below are 9 T cell receptor beta chains sequenced from a single sample in a study of T cells in Graves' hyperthyroidism and ophthalmopathy. Amplification targeted TCR beta CDR3 regions from RNA transcripts. Initially, a first-round RT-PCR of the TCR CDR3 employed the HTBI primer set. MiXCR was run by TCRdb on the multiplex PCR reads, yielding one entry per CDR3 protein. This sample has about 590,000 distinct CDR3 sequences, with around 16% found just once. Sequencing used blood. Receptors originate from a woman in her thirties with Graves' hyperthyroidism.

This chain's CDR3 is CASSADRRTANEKLFF. The DNA of the CDR3 is TGTGCCAGCAGTGCCGACAGGCGGACGGCTAATGAAAAACTGTTTTTT. The V call is TRBV27, the J call TRBJ1-4; perhaps TRBD1 as D (6 bases). Trimming removed 5 bases at V and 3 bases at J, with 16 bases between. The CDR3 is 16 residues long. Germline assignment: CDR1 MNHEY and CDR2 SMNVEV (reference sequence).

In regard to this clonotype: A much larger clone lies one base from this, so it may be a read error. The chain employs TRBV2 and TRBJ2-1; 10 nucleotides line up with TRBD2. The J call could be wrong; TRBJ2-7 is a better fit for the DNA end. Germline loops: CDR1 SNHLY, CDR2 FYNNEI. The CDR3 runs to 17 residues. For the CDR3, the DNA is TGTGCCAGCTTAACCTTAGCGGGAGGCCCGGGAGACAATGAGCAGTACTTC. This codes for CASLTLAGGPGDNEQYF.

Ten or more counts support this clonotype. This chain joins TRBV27 and TRBJ2-1; 8 bases line up with TRBD2. This CDR3 region has 15 residues. J gave up 6 bases and V 2 bases, and 6 bases lay outside the gene matches. Germline V CDR1 and CDR2: MNHEY, SMNVEV (reference sequence). This CDR3 is CASSLAGGLPNEQFF. For the CDR3, the DNA is TGTGCCAGCAGTTTAGCGGGAGGACTACCCAATGAGCAGTTCTTC.

This clonotype has only a few counts. This may come from a read error, since a much larger clone is one base off. V usage is TRBV3-1 and J usage is TRBJ2-5, with 13 positions matching TRBD2. Germline V lookup: CDR1 LGHDT, CDR2 YNNKEL (reference sequence). This CDR3 contains 15 residues. The DNA of the CDR3 is TGTGCCTGCAGCTTAGGGACTAGCGGGATTGAGACCCAGTACTTC. This encodes CACSLGTSGIETQYF.

The rearrangement links TRBV7-9 to TRBJ1-1, with unresolved D. The CDR3 extends over 9 amino acids. Germline lookup yields CDR1 SEHNR and CDR2 FQNEAQ (reference sequence). The ends were cut back, 1 base at V and 13 bases at J, with 4 bases in the middle. The CDR3 coding sequence is TGTGCCAGCAGCTTAGTAGGTTTCTTT. It specifies CASSLVGFF.

This clonotype was counted many times. V gene TRBV20-1 combines with J gene TRBJ2-1, with 10 bases aligning to TRBD1. The CDR3 covers 14 residues. V shed 1 base, J shed 9 bases, and the junction held 6 bases outside the gene matches. CDR1 and CDR2 from the germline V gene are DFQATT and SNEGSKA (reference sequence). The CDR3 DNA reads TGCAGTGCTAGAGTTGTGACAGGGGGCTTTGAGCAGTTCTTC. Translating it yields CSARVVTGGFEQFF.

The chain has TRBV7-6 and TRBJ2-7; TRBD1 might be the D (5 bases). The CDR3 runs to 15 residues. Germline V gene sequence: CDR1 SGHVS, CDR2 FNYEAQ. Trimming pared 1 base from V and 1 base from J, leaving 11 bases between. The CDR3 DNA follows: TGTGCCAGCAGCTTAGAATCGCAGGGATCCTACGAGCAGTACTTC. Translation gives CASSLESQGSYEQYF. The full variable domain, completed using reference TRBV7-6 and TRBJ2-7, is GAGVSQSPRYKVTKRGQDVALRCDPISGHVSLYWYRQALGQGPEFLTYFNYEAQQDKSGLPNDRFSAERPEGSISTLTIQRTEQRDSAMYRCASSLESQGSYEQYFGPGTRLTVT.

This clonotype was counted many times. The rearrangement uses TRBV6-5 and TRBJ2-2, with a weak D call TRBD1 (6 bases). Trimming took off 0 bases at V and 3 bases at J, with 14 bases between the two ends. Per germline, CDR1 MNHEY and CDR2 SVGAGI. CDR3 length: 17 amino acids. The CDR3 loop reads CASSYSGWGQDTGELFF. CDR3 bases: TGTGCCAGCAGTTACTCGGGCTGGGGGCAGGACACCGGGGAGCTGTTTTTT.

This rearrangement joins TRBV5-4 to TRBJ1-2, with TRBD1 matching over 12 bases. The V gene end was trimmed by 6 bases and the J gene end by 3 bases; junction bases not matched to a gene: 12. Looked up from germline, CDR1 is SGHNT and CDR2 is YYREEE (reference sequence). The CDR3 runs 17 residues. Here the CDR3 DNA reads TGTGCCAGCACAAACCCCGGGACAGGGGGCGCCGACTATGGCTACACCTTC. As protein: CASTNPGTGGADYGYTF.